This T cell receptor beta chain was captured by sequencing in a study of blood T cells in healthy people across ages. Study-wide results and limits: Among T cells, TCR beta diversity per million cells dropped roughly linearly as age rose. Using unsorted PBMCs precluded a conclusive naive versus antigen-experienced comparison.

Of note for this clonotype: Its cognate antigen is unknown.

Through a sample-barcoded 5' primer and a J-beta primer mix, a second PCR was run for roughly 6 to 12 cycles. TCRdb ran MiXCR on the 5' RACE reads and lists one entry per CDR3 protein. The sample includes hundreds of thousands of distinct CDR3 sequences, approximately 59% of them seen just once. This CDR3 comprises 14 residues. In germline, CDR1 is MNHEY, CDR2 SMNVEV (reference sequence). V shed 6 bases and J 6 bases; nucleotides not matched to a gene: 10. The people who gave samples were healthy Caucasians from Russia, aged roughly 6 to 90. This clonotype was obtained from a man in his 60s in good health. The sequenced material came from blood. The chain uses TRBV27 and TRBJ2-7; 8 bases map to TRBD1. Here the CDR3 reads CASRNADREVEQYF. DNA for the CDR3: TGTGCCAGCAGAAACGCGGACAGGGAAGTCGAGCAGTACTTC.